One sample yielded the 29 T cell receptor beta chains listed below, sequenced in a study of blood T cell repertoires in COVID-19. TCRdb's copy holds only in-frame clones and misses some; the assay was immunoSEQ multiplex PCR. The sample carries about 140,000 clones, around 80% recorded once. The sample comprised peripheral blood. The receptors stem from a man in his fifties with acute or convalescent COVID-19.

This chain joins TRBV2 and TRBJ1-4; tentatively, D is TRBD1 (5 bases). CDR3 length: 13 residues. From germline, CDR1 is SNHLY and CDR2 FYNNEI. Trimming took 6 bases from V and 5 from J, leaving 10 bases between them. DNA for the CDR3: TGTGCCAGCAGGTTACGGGGGAATGAAAAACTGTTTTTT. Its protein is CASRLRGNEKLFF.

The rearrangement links TRBV7-8 to TRBJ1-2; D is unclear. V shed 2 bases and J shed 7 bases, with 14 bases lying between them. The CDR3 contains 14 residues. CDR1 is SGHVS, CDR2 FQNEAQ, per germline. CDR3 nucleotide sequence: TGTGCCAGCAGCTTACTCAGTAGCCGGGGTGGCTACACCTTC. Translation: CASSLLSSRGGYTF.

This clone was seen a few times. This chain uses TRBV5-1 with TRBJ1-3, with D possibly matching TRBD1 (5 bases). Germline-derived CDR1 and CDR2 are SGHRS and YFSETQ. The CDR3 is 15 residues long. The V end lost 1 base, the J end lost 8 bases, and 16 bases lay between the germline ends. This CDR3 is CASSLMPGYEDTIYF. The CDR3 DNA follows: TGCGCCAGCAGCTTGATGCCAGGGTACGAGGACACCATATATTTT.

The V gene is TRBV7-3, the J gene TRBJ2-3, with 12 bases that match TRBD2. This CDR3 spans 17 amino acids. The germline V gene has CDR1 SGHTA and CDR2 FQGTGA. V was clipped by 4 bases and J by 3 bases; unmatched bases: 8. The CDR3 sequence: CASSYRLAGDVTDTQYF. In DNA, the CDR3 is TGTGCCAGCAGCTACAGACTAGCGGGGGATGTGACAGATACGCAGTATTTT.

V is TRBV15 and J is TRBJ2-4, with TRBD1 as a possible D gene (6 bases). The CDR3 has 15 residues. Germline CDR1 LNHNV, CDR2 YYDKDF (reference sequence). V lost 4 bases, J lost 1 base, and 11 bases lay in between. The CDR3 DNA sequence: TGTGCCACCAGCAAAGGGGGAGCGGCCAAAAACATTCAGTACTTC. It encodes CATSKGGAAKNIQYF.

In DNA form, the CDR3 reads TGTGCCAGCAGTGGGGTAGGGAGGACTGAAGCTTTCTTT. Its protein is CASSGVGRTEAFF. The chain links TRBV25-1 to TRBJ1-1; D gene ambiguous. Per germline, CDR1 MGHDK and CDR2 SYGVNS. CDR3 length: 13 residues. V gave up 4 bases and J gave up 5 bases, with 11 bases separating them.

This rearrangement joins TRBV6-5 to TRBJ2-7, with D perhaps matching TRBD1 (8 bases). In germline, CDR1 is MNHEY, CDR2 SVGAGI. This CDR3 is 14 amino acids long. V shed 5 bases and J shed 1 base, with 12 bases lying between them. In nucleotides, the CDR3 is TGTGCCAGCAGTCAACAGGGGGGGTCCTACGAGCAGTACTTC. It encodes CASSQQGGSYEQYF.

J is TRBJ2-1 and V is TRBV18, with 7 nucleotides matching TRBD2. Germline CDR1 reads KGHSH; CDR2 reads LQKENI. Trimming removed 4 bases from V and 0 bases from J; junction bases left unmatched: 6. CDR3 length: 16 amino acids. The CDR3 region has the DNA TGTGCCAGCTCACGAGCGAGGACTAGCTCCTACAATGAGCAGTTCTTC. Translation: CASSRARTSSYNEQFF.

The chain couples TRBV2 to TRBJ1-6, with 8 bases fitting TRBD1. The CDR3 covers 18 residues. V was pared by 5 bases and J by 7 bases, with 16 bases of the junction left unmatched. Germline V gene data show CDR1 as SNHLY and CDR2 as FYNNEI. CDR3 bases: TGTGCCAGCAGTCTCCACCCCGGGACAGGTTCCGGGAATTCACCCCTCCACTTT. It encodes CASSLHPGTGSGNSPLHF.

The V call is TRBV29-1, the J call TRBJ2-2, with 8 bases identical to TRBD1. Trimming took 4 bases from V and 5 from J; bases not matched to a gene: 9. Germline V gene data show CDR1 as SQVTM and CDR2 as ANQGSEA. The CDR3 runs 15 residues. DNA for the CDR3: TGCAGCGTTGGAGGGACAGGTCTTGGGACCGGGGAGCTGTTTTTT. Its translation is CSVGGTGLGTGELFF.

The chain carries TRBV20-1 and TRBJ2-3; D unresolved. The germline gives CDR1 DFQATT, CDR2 SNEGSKA (reference sequence). The CDR3 spans 11 residues. V was cut by 6 bases and J by 4 bases, with 8 bases left in between. This CDR3 reads CSAYSPDTQYF. The CDR3 DNA is TGCAGTGCATACTCTCCAGATACGCAGTATTTT.

The chain joins TRBV11-2 to TRBJ2-1; perhaps TRBD2 as D (6 bases). The CDR3 is 14 residues long. Trimming removed 1 base from V and 10 bases from J, with 14 bases in between. Germline V gene sequence: CDR1 SGHAT, CDR2 FQNNGV. CDR3 nucleotide sequence: TGTGCCAGCAGCTTAGCCCCGGGGGACCGCGAGCAGTTCTTC. Translating gives CASSLAPGDREQFF.

CDR3 coding DNA: TGTGCCAGCAGCTTTAGGGCGGGGACCGATGGCTACACCTTC. Translation: CASSFRAGTDGYTF. The genes are TRBV7-8 and TRBJ1-2, with a tentative D call TRBD1 (5 bases). The V gene lost 3 bases and the J gene lost 6 bases, with 14 bases spanning the gap. The CDR3 totals 14 residues. Per the germline V gene, CDR1 is SGHVS and CDR2 is FQNEAQ.

This clone came up once. The chain recombines TRBV29-1 with TRBJ2-1; 12 bases agree with TRBD2. V lost 7 bases, J lost 9 bases, and 13 bases stayed unmatched. Germline V gene sequence: CDR1 SQVTM, CDR2 ANQGSEA. This CDR3 spans 15 amino acids. The DNA of the CDR3 is TGCAGCGCCGGAACTCTAGCGGGGGGGCCTACTGAGCAGTTCTTC. Translating gives CSAGTLAGGPTEQFF.

This chain joins TRBV4-1 and TRBJ1-2; no firm D call. The CDR3 contains 15 residues. Germline V gene data show CDR1 as MGHRA and CDR2 as YSYEKL. Trimming shortened V by 4 bases and J by 3 bases, and 15 bases separated the two germline ends. The chain's CDR3 is CASSLIGRGDYGYTF. CDR3 in DNA: TGCGCCAGCAGCCTCATAGGCCGGGGAGACTATGGCTACACCTTC.

This clone was detected once. The chain employs TRBV2 and TRBJ1-4; 7 nucleotides align to TRBD1. In germline, CDR1 is SNHLY, CDR2 FYNNEI. This CDR3 has 13 amino acids. The V segment lost 4 bases and the J segment 8 bases; nucleotides outside the gene matches: 4. In DNA, the CDR3 is TGTGCCAGCAGTGTCCAGGGGGGAGAAAAACTGTTTTTT. Translated, it gives CASSVQGGEKLFF.

V and J are TRBV5-8 and TRBJ1-1; D gene uncertain. Germline V gene data show CDR1 as SGHTS and CDR2 as YDEGEE. V was shortened by 6 bases and J by 1 base, with 19 bases between the two germline ends. The CDR3 extends over 16 amino acids. The CDR3 here is CASTPPGEGENTEAFF. CDR3 nucleotides: TGTGCCAGCACCCCCCCGGGAGAAGGTGAGAACACTGAAGCTTTCTTT. Full variable domain (remainder filled in from reference TRBV5-8 and TRBJ1-1): EAGVTQSPTHLIKTRGQQATLRCSPISGHTSVYWYQQALGLGLQFLLWYDEGEERNRGNFPPRFSGRQFPNYSSELNVNALELEDSALYLCASTPPGEGENTEAFFGQGTRLTVV.

The genes are TRBV19 and TRBJ2-7, with TRBD1 matching 8 bases. Germline lookup yields CDR1 LNHDA and CDR2 SQIVND (reference sequence). V shed 4 bases and J 6 bases; nucleotides not matched to a gene: 8. The CDR3 spans 14 residues. The CDR3 DNA reads as TGTGCCAGTAGTACGAGGACAGGGACCGGCGAGCAGTACGTC. Translated, it gives CASSTRTGTGEQYV.

The chain recombines TRBV15 with TRBJ1-4; no clear D. The V gene's germline CDR1 is LNHNV and CDR2 YYDKDF (reference sequence). The CDR3 sequence is 14 residues long. V gave up 2 bases and J gave up 0 bases, with 4 bases separating them. In DNA, the CDR3 is TGTGCCACCAGCAGACTAGCAACTAATGAAAAACTGTTTTTT. Translated, it gives CATSRLATNEKLFF.

The V and J genes are TRBV24-1 and TRBJ1-2; the D is unclear. The CDR3 covers 14 residues. Trimming pared 0 bases from V and 5 bases from J, leaving 9 bases between. Germline V CDR1 and CDR2: KGHDR, SFDVKD. In DNA form, the CDR3 reads TGTGCCACCAGTGATTTGAATCGGGATTATGGCTACACCTTC. Protein product: CATSDLNRDYGYTF.

J is TRBJ1-1 and V is TRBV11-2, with D hard to call. The CDR3 consists of 14 residues. Trimming shortened V by 5 bases and J by 5 bases, and 15 bases separated the two germline ends. Germline V gene data show CDR1 as SGHAT and CDR2 as FQNNGV. CDR3 coding DNA: TGTGCCAGCAGCATAGCGGTTCCGGGGACTGAAGCTTTCTTT. It translates to CASSIAVPGTEAFF.

The genes are TRBV19 and TRBJ2-2; no clear D. Trimming cost V 7 bases and J 6 bases, with 15 bases left between them. CDR1 and CDR2 from the germline V gene are LNHDA and SQIVND (reference sequence). This CDR3 has 14 residues. CDR3 loop: CASTPTAFSGELFF. The CDR3 DNA is TGTGCCAGTACTCCAACTGCGTTCTCCGGGGAGCTGTTTTTT.

The gene calls are TRBV15 and TRBJ1-1, with 7 bases matching TRBD1. This CDR3 has 16 residues. With V trimmed by 1 base and J by 1 base, 6 bases remained unmatched. Germline assignment: CDR1 LNHNV and CDR2 YYDKDF (reference sequence). The DNA of the CDR3 is TGTGCCACCAGCAGAGGACAGGGCCTCGGGAACACTGAAGCTTTCTTT. The encoded protein is CATSRGQGLGNTEAFF.

The chain employs TRBV2 and TRBJ1-2, with TRBD1 matching 12 bases. The J segment lost 8 bases and the V segment lost 5 bases, leaving 9 bases of the junction unmatched. The V gene's germline CDR1 is SNHLY and CDR2 FYNNEI. This CDR3 has 15 residues. The CDR3 coding sequence is TGTGCCAGCAGTTTAGGGGACAGGGGGCCGAGCGGCTACACCTTC. This encodes CASSLGDRGPSGYTF.

This clone was picked up a small number of times. The V call is TRBV7-6, the J call TRBJ1-1, with D possibly matching TRBD1 (5 bases). The V end was cut by 0 bases, the J end by 4 bases, with 12 bases between. The germline gives CDR1 SGHVS, CDR2 FNYEAQ. The CDR3 spans 15 residues. CDR3 sequence reads: CASSLAQGGFTEAFF. Written as DNA, the CDR3 is TGTGCCAGCAGCTTAGCGCAGGGAGGGTTCACTGAAGCTTTCTTT. Drawing the rest from reference TRBV7-6 and TRBJ1-1, the complete variable domain is GAGVSQSPRYKVTKRGQDVALRCDPISGHVSLYWYRQALGQGPEFLTYFNYEAQQDKSGLPNDRFSAERPEGSISTLTIQRTEQRDSAMYRCASSLAQGGFTEAFFGQGTRLTVV.

This chain links TRBV4-2 with TRBJ1-2; 10 bases are shared with TRBD1. Trimming took 1 base from V and 2 from J; bases not matched to a gene: 4. Germline V CDR1 and CDR2: LGHNA, YNFKEQ. This CDR3 region has 16 residues. The CDR3 nucleotides are TGTGCCAGCAGCCAAGGGGGACAGGGGCGGAACTATGGCTACACCTTC. It specifies CASSQGGQGRNYGYTF.

This sequence joins TRBV7-9 and TRBJ2-1; D ambiguous. This CDR3 is 11 amino acids long. Germline-derived CDR1 and CDR2 are SEHNR and FQNEAQ (reference sequence). V dropped 5 bases and J dropped 4 bases, with 3 bases sitting between them. CDR3 in amino acids: CASSPYNEQFF. The DNA of the CDR3 is TGTGCCAGCAGCCCATACAATGAGCAGTTCTTC.

V usage is TRBV12-3 or TRBV12-4 and J usage is TRBJ2-1; D call uncertain. The CDR3 runs 13 residues. The V and J ends lost 2 bases and 3 bases respectively, with 5 bases between them. In DNA, the CDR3 is TGTGCCAGCAGTTTAAAACACTACAATGAGCAGTTCTTC. It codes for CASSLKHYNEQFF.

DNA of the CDR3: TGTGCCACCAGCAGCCAAGGAGTCTCTGGAAACACCATATATTTT. Amino acids: CATSSQGVSGNTIYF. V is TRBV15 and J is TRBJ1-3; D call uncertain. V was shortened by 3 bases and J by 0 bases, with 9 bases between the two germline ends. This CDR3 is 15 amino acids long. The germline CDR1 and CDR2 sequences are LNHNV and YYDKDF (reference sequence).